Described below is a single T cell receptor beta chain sequence and its context. The antigen is unknown. This record belongs to a study of OX40 agonist ivuxolimab in advanced cancers. Study-wide background: Cancers in dose escalation were hepatocellular, melanoma, renal cell and head and neck.

Regarding the study as a whole: More expanded clones were seen, on average, in CD8+ T cells than in CD4+. Some patients without response likewise showed low normalized clonal expansion.

Germline V lookup: CDR1 LNHDA, CDR2 SQIVND (reference sequence). Trimming cost V 3 bases and J 1 base, with 16 bases left between them. The CDR3 consists of 17 residues. Generated by immunoSEQ multiplex PCR, the TCRdb table keeps only in-frame clones and is missing some. The data contain 80,000 to 90,000 clones, about 80% of them singletons. The specimen comprised CD4+ or CD8+ T cells sorted from blood, sampled in a trial of the OX40 agonist ivuxolimab. The chain employs TRBV19 and TRBJ1-5; the D gene is possibly TRBD1 (6 bases). This TCR derives from an adult with an advanced solid tumor such as melanoma, head and neck, liver or kidney cancer. CDR3 amino acids: CASSMGEGRGSNQPQHF. The CDR3 DNA reads as TGTGCCAGTAGTATGGGGGAGGGCAGGGGAAGCAATCAGCCCCAGCATTTT.